This entry lists 5 T cell receptor beta chains sequenced from one sample in a study of cytomegalovirus exposure and HLA in healthy donors. Libraries were prepared by immunoSEQ multiplex PCR; TCRdb keeps only in-frame clonotypes and omits some of them. This table holds about 140,000 clones, 85% to 90% found once. The sample comprised PBMCs. Every receptor here comes from a young woman in good health and CMV-seropositive.

The genes are TRBV4-1 and TRBJ2-7; perhaps TRBD2 as D (9 bases). From germline, CDR1 is MGHRA and CDR2 YSYEKL. This CDR3 has 16 amino acids. The V and J ends lost 4 bases and 0 bases respectively, with 16 bases between them. DNA for the CDR3: TGCGCCAGCAGCCCAACAGGGGGACTAGCCTCCTACGAGCAGTACTTC. This codes for CASSPTGGLASYEQYF.

The rearrangement joins TRBV28 to TRBJ2-3, with 7 bases matching TRBD2. In germline, CDR1 is MDHEN, CDR2 SYDVKM. The CDR3 sequence is 13 residues long. Trimming removed 4 bases from V and 3 bases from J; junction bases left unmatched: 1. The CDR3 bases are TGTGCCAGCAGTTCGGGGGGAACAGATACGCAGTATTTT. It translates to CASSSGGTDTQYF.

CDR3 amino acids: CASSSGTGGKYEQYF. CDR3 in DNA: TGTGCCAGCAGTTCCGGGACAGGGGGAAAGTACGAGCAGTACTTC. The rearrangement links TRBV5-6 to TRBJ2-7; TRBD1 aligns across 11 bases. CDR3 size: 15 residues. Germline loops: CDR1 SGHDT, CDR2 YYEEEE. The J segment lost 4 bases and the V segment lost 5 bases, leaving 8 bases of the junction unmatched.

This rearrangement joins TRBV4-2 to TRBJ2-1, with D maybe TRBD1 (6 bases). Trimming removed 6 bases from V and 10 bases from J, with 13 bases in between. Germline-derived CDR1 and CDR2 are LGHNA and YNFKEQ. The CDR3 totals 12 residues. The CDR3 sequence: CASSARGSEQFF. CDR3 coding DNA: TGTGCCAGCAGTGCCAGGGGATCCGAGCAGTTCTTC.

This clone was seen just once. The gene calls are TRBV19 and TRBJ1-2; D possibly corresponds to TRBD1 (5 bases). CDR1 LNHDA and CDR2 SQIVND come from the germline V gene (reference sequence). The length of the CDR3 is 14 residues. Trimming cost V 5 bases and J 3 bases, with 13 bases left between them. The CDR3 region is CASSARTLYYGYTF. In nucleotides, the CDR3 is TGTGCCAGTAGTGCCCGGACACTTTACTATGGCTACACCTTC. Full variable domain (missing parts from reference TRBV19 and TRBJ1-2): DGGITQSPKYLFRKEGQNVTLSCEQNLNHDAMYWYRQDPGQGLRLIYYSQIVNDFQKGDIAEGYSVSREKKESFPLTVTSAQKNPTAFYLCASSARTLYYGYTFGSGTRLTVV.